This TCR beta chain derives from a study of T-cell reconstitution after alpha-beta-depleted transplantation in children. Whole-study results and caveats: A year post-transplant, T-cell counts and diversity derived mostly from newly produced T cells. Some patients showed high day-60 TCRbeta diversity, which derived from surviving recipient T cells and thymic progenitors.

Points on this clonotype: The antigen is undetermined. This clone may be a read error of a much larger clone one base away.

Preparing the TCRbeta library involved the use of unique molecular identifiers. TCRdb ran MiXCR on the PCR reads and lists one entry per CDR3 protein. This repertoire shows roughly 240,000 distinct CDR3 sequences, 6.5% to 10% found once; its top ten account for 6.3%. The germline CDR1 and CDR2 sequences are SQVTM and ANQGSEA. The CDR3 spans 11 residues. The sequence was obtained from a male patient under 18 who had a stem cell transplant for acute lymphoblastic leukemia, so the T cells may come from the graft donor. V usage is TRBV29-1 and J usage is TRBJ2-7; tentative D call: TRBD1 (5 bases). The sample consisted of PBMCs, mostly from graft donor cells, taken 180 days after TCRalphabeta/CD19-depleted stem cell transplant. CDR3 coding DNA: TGCAGCGTTGTTCGGCAGGGCGAGCGGTACTTC. As protein: CSVVRQGERYF.